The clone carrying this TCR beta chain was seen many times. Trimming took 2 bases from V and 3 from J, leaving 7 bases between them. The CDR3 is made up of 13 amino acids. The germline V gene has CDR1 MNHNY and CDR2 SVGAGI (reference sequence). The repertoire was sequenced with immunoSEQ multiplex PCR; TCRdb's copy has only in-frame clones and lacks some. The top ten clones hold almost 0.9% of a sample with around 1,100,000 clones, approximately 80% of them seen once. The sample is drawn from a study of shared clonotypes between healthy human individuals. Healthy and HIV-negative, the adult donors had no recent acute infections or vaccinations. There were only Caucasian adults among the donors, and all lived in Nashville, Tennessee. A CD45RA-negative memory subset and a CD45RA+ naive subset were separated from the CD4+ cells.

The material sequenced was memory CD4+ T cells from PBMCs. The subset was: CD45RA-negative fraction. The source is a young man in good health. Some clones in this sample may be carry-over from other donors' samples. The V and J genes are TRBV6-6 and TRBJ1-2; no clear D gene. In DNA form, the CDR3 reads TGTGCCAGCAGTTACGCCGGGGACTATGGCTACACCTTC. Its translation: CASSYAGDYGYTF.